This T cell receptor beta chain was documented in a study of cytomegalovirus exposure and HLA in healthy donors (dated by TCRdb to 2017 to 2019). Broadly, across the study: An earlier analysis of approximately 600 of the donors reported approximately 270 Gb of sequence data and 117 million unique TCR beta sequences from 150 million to 200 million T cells. Approximately 300 gigabases of sequencing data and approximately 84 million unique TCR sequences were included in an early release covering around 600 HLA-typed donors. The genetic ancestry cluster associated with self-reported Caucasian donors included 81% of the roughly 380 genotyped donors. The study was designed to test whether signatures of past pathogen exposure could be identified by cataloging public T cell receptors. The T cell repertoires of 666 subjects were profiled by immunosequencing and related to cytomegalovirus serostatus. In addition to the first cohort of 666 subjects, a separate validation cohort of over 90 different subjects was used. To predict cytomegalovirus infection status, the study combined high-throughput TCR immunosequencing, statistical association of individual TCRs with disease status, and machine learning. A later analysis re-examined previously published TCR beta repertoires from 600 to 700 donors and added high-resolution HLA genotyping to investigate patterns of TCR occurrence. Rather than using new phenotypic data, the later analysis identified candidate immune exposures from TCR beta sequences and from how often those sequences occurred across donors. An earlier analysis of fewer than 750 of the donors used high-throughput TCR beta sequencing to judge whether each TCR beta V gene segment behaved as functional or pseudogenic. Alongside the repertoire data, information on donor age, sex, ethnicity and CMV serostatus was compiled. Genome-wide SNP genotypes for about 55% of the roughly 670 donors were used in a later genetic analysis, which treated that subset as a discovery cohort. Every discovery cohort repertoire had been produced on one sequencing platform. Both class I and class II loci were covered by HLA typing, at four-digit resolution. The number of typed donors differed by locus: about 620-640 for A, B, C, DRB1 and DQB1; 500 to 550 for DQA1; over 600 for DPA1; and around 450 for DPB1. Roughly 5 DR-DQ haplotypes were treated as single units for association and clustering because of strong linkage in the cohort. Across about 380 genotyped donors of the cohort, an average of 235,054 unique TCR beta nucleotide sequences per donor were sequenced, and around 19% of those sequences were non-productive. What the work shows at the level of the full study, not this receptor alone: A later analysis found that most CMV-associated TCR beta chains appeared HLA-restricted, with HLA associations seemingly driven largely by CMV exposure. In a later analysis, TCR association rates were found to vary across HLA loci, with the most associated TCRs seen for DRB1 alleles and the fewest for HLA-C alleles. Some IMGT-functional V segments, including TRBV6-2 and TRBV6-3, could not be told apart with the 87-base-pair reads, so those segments were excluded. Because HLA typing was missing for some donors at each locus, association tests included only the typed subset. When HLA alleles, especially DR and DQ, strongly co-occurred, attributing TCR associations to individual alleles was difficult. Several of the top co-occurrence clusters appeared to be linked to parvovirus B19, influenza, CMV and Epstein-Barr virus, according to a later analysis. In a later analysis, HLA-associated TCR beta chains showed more clonal expansion and lower generation probabilities than non-associated chains that were equally common. Sequencing depth was assumed to be roughly uniform across donors in the presence/absence analyses, though that assumption may not hold. In the study, 150 to 200 TCR beta chains were listed as associated with cytomegalovirus. An association between a missense DCLRE1C variant and V-gene and J-gene trimming of TCR beta chains was found in a later genetic analysis and replicated in an independent cohort. In vitro tests confirmed that three of the cytomegalovirus-associated TCR beta chains recognize cytomegalovirus antigens. The classifier was reported to diagnose cytomegalovirus status with high specificity and sensitivity in both the original and validation cohorts. Across donors, most TCR sequences were observed very rarely, whereas some public TCRs were present in many individuals. Because counts were too low, about 18 rarely observed V segments, including chromosome 9 orphons, were left out of the earlier analysis of approximately 500 of the donors. An earlier analysis of 587 of the donors showed that most TCR beta V segments appeared in productive rearrangements either about 90% or about 30% of the time, which broadly matched IMGT annotations. According to a later genetic analysis, donors in an Asian-associated ancestry cluster had fewer N-insertions in productive TCRs than the approximately 630-donor mean. Linkage disequilibrium might explain the correlated functional status among segregating V segments, but an unknown experimental factor could not be excluded. In a later analysis, around 17,000 TCR beta sequences were associated with specific HLA alleles at a false discovery rate of 0.05. The authors suggested that the approach could potentially be generalized to other disease states and immunological phenotypes. A cluster of highly shared sequence variants was judged likely to be a technical artifact of the sequencing pipeline. CMV serostatus was the only immune exposure information available for the cohort. This cohort had only TCR beta chains sequenced, and the lack of alpha or paired-chain data limited which features could be detected. A further reported finding was that TCR beta sequences accurately predicted the HLA-A and HLA-B alleles for most subjects in the first cohort.

The cohort consisted of 600 to 700 healthy bone marrow donors. At the time of sampling, every cohort member was nominally healthy, though immune exposures that went unrecorded were likely present. The donor was CMV seropositive and belonged to the group of a few hundred seropositive cohort members. Each donor provided a peripheral blood sample, and peripheral blood mononuclear cells were used for TCR beta sequencing. Genomic DNA extraction from the blood cell samples was performed with the Qiagen DNeasy Blood Extraction Kit. The library was produced with the immunoSEQ multiplex PCR assay. A mixture of 60 forward primers for TCR Vbeta segments and 13 reverse primers for TCR Jbeta segments was used in the multiplex PCR. The CDR3 region of rearranged TCR beta genes was amplified from genomic DNA with a multiplex PCR assay. The amplified TCR beta libraries were sequenced on the Illumina HiSeq System as 87-base-pair reads. The original pipeline was this. Across the roughly 670 repertoires, a later analysis counted approximately 75 million unique TCR beta chains, around 11 million of which were shared by at least two donors. Raw reads were error-corrected and collapsed into unique sequences by a nearest-neighbor algorithm in which closely related sequences were merged to remove PCR and sequencing errors. V, D and J gene segments were assigned by aligning CDR3 sequences to IMGT reference sequences. For a sequence to be retained, a match of at least six nucleotides was required to both a V gene segment and a J gene segment. Rearrangements were classified as productive when the CDR3 lacked stop codons and remained in frame with V and J, and all other rearrangements were classified as non-productive. Following IMGT convention, CDR3 was defined as the stretch from the second conserved V-encoded cysteine to the conserved J-encoded phenylalanine. In an earlier analysis of more than 550 of the donors, sequences lacking an unambiguous match to a single V gene segment were excluded. An earlier analysis of 587 of the donors called V segments functional above 56.7% productive rearrangements and segregating when the between-donor standard deviation exceeded 5%. To diagnose cytomegalovirus status from the catalog of TCR beta chain sequences, a statistical classification framework was built. In a later analysis, V and J genes were assigned by comparing TCR nucleotide sequences against IMGT/GENE-DB human TR gene sequences. Using the TCRdist pipeline, a later analysis assigned CDR3 sequences along with most-parsimonious VDJ recombination scenarios. A later analysis defined each TCR beta chain by its CDR3 amino acid sequence plus V-gene family, and excluded reads lacking a unique V-gene family. To address suspected cross-contamination and a sequencing artifact, a later analysis removed under 600 highly shared, low-generation-probability nucleotide sequences. A later analysis calculated a clonal expansion index for each public chain from normalized within-repertoire ranks of inferred template counts. In a later analysis, generation probabilities were computed with a VDJ recombination model fitted to out-of-frame rearrangements, and the resulting probabilities were checked against IGoR. In a later analysis, TCR-TCR, TCR-HLA and TCR-CMV co-occurrence was scored with hypergeometric tests, and a repertoire-size bias correction was applied to TCR pairs. False discovery rates were estimated in a later analysis by permuting HLA or CMV assignments 20 times. In a later analysis, co-occurring TCRs were grouped using DBSCAN, with TCRdist sequence similarity added in when clustering inside HLA-allele-positive subsets. Co-occurrence clustering excluded repertoires with fewer than 30,000 or more than 120,000 public chains, plus five with anomalous nucleotide sharing. Not all clones reach the TCRdb copy of this immuneACCESS table, which keeps in-frame sequences only. Checked studies attribute under half of the gap to unresolved V genes and leave the rest unexplained. D and trimming come from the DNA, and the V and J calls and clone size come from that table. The sample table contains 90,000 to 95,000 clones; only one count was recorded for 65% to 85% of them. The ten biggest clones cover about 1.2% of the sample.

The CDR3 starts with the cysteine, ends with the phenylalanine, and has 11 residues. The DNA shown is the 33-base CDR3, in frame from base 1. CDR1 MDHEN and CDR2 SYDVKM are derived from the germline V gene. Trimming at the junction amounts to 6 bases on V and 5 bases on J, and the germline ends lie 7 bases apart. This clone was seen a single time. Which antigen it targets is not known. Base qualities are not provided; no much larger clone lies one nucleotide away. This same CDR3 is encoded by further DNA sequences in the sample. Sequenced: PBMCs. The sequence was obtained from a girl aged 2 to 9 in good health and CMV-seropositive. The chain joins TRBV28 to TRBJ1-1; the D gene cannot be named for sure. The DNA sequence reads TGTGCCAGCAGCCGCAGGACTGAAGCTTTCTTT. Translated, this gives CASSRRTEAFF.